Listed here are 23 T cell receptor beta chains from one sample, sequenced in a study of blood T cell repertoires in COVID-19. Clones were sequenced by immunoSEQ multiplex PCR, and TCRdb holds only the in-frame ones, with some missing. The sample holds about 150,000 clones, about 77% seen once. The sequencing input was peripheral blood. The source of these receptors is a man in his 60s with acute or convalescent COVID-19.

The rearrangement links TRBV3-1 (or the pseudogene TRBV3-2) to TRBJ1-6, with D maybe TRBD1 (5 bases). CDR1 and CDR2 from the germline V gene are LGHDT and YNNKEL (reference sequence). CDR3 length: 14 residues. V gave up 1 base and J gave up 10 bases, with 11 bases separating them. This CDR3 is CASSQAQGGSPLHF. Here the CDR3 DNA reads TGTGCCAGCAGCCAAGCCCAGGGAGGATCACCCCTCCACTTT.

The V and J genes are TRBV7-6 and TRBJ1-3; TRBD1 is a possible D gene (6 bases). The CDR3 has 15 residues. CDR1 and CDR2 (germline): SGHVS, FNYEAQ. Trimming cost V 5 bases and J 2 bases, with 13 bases left between them. Written as DNA, the CDR3 is TGTGCCAGCAGCCCCCAGACAGGCCCTGGAAACACCATATATTTT. Translated: CASSPQTGPGNTIYF.

This clone occurred a few times. This rearrangement joins TRBV27 to TRBJ2-7, with TRBD1 matching 10 bases. With 4 bases clipped from V and 5 bases from J, the junction kept 8 bases outside the gene matches. CDR1 and CDR2 from the germline V gene are MNHEY and SMNVEV (reference sequence). The CDR3 covers 15 residues. CDR3 sequence (DNA): TGTGCCAGCAGTTACTCCGGGACAGGGGCCCACGAGCAGTACTTC. It translates to CASSYSGTGAHEQYF.

V is TRBV6-4 and J is TRBJ2-7; no clear D gene. CDR1 is MRHNA and CDR2 is SNTAGT in the germline V gene. The CDR3 is 10 amino acids. Trimming left V 5 bases short and J 4 bases short, with 3 bases between. CDR3 sequence (DNA): TGTGCCAGCAGTCTATACGAGCAGTACTTC. Translated, it gives CASSLYEQYF.

The chain links TRBV5-1 to TRBJ1-4; 7 bases line up with TRBD1. V lost 1 base to trimming and J lost 3 bases; unmatched junction nucleotides: 3. The CDR3 contains 15 residues. Germline V CDR1 and CDR2: SGHRS, YFSETQ. The CDR3 protein is CASSLRTGPNEKLFF. In nucleotides, the CDR3 is TGCGCCAGCAGCTTGCGGACAGGACCTAATGAAAAACTGTTTTTT.

This clone appeared a few times. V is TRBV3-1 (or the pseudogene TRBV3-2) and J is TRBJ2-1; 11 bases are shared with TRBD2. The germline V gene has CDR1 LGHDT and CDR2 YNNKEL (reference sequence). J gave up 8 bases and V 0 bases, and 6 bases lay outside the gene matches. This CDR3 spans 16 amino acids. The CDR3 reads CASSQERLAGGDEQFF. As DNA, the CDR3 is TGTGCCAGCAGCCAAGAGAGGCTAGCGGGAGGCGATGAGCAGTTCTTC.

This sequence joins TRBV28 and TRBJ1-4; D is unresolved. This CDR3 comprises 15 residues. V shed 4 bases and J shed 8 bases, with 17 bases lying between them. The germline CDR1 and CDR2 sequences are MDHEN and SYDVKM. In DNA form, the CDR3 reads TGTGCCAGCAGTTCTCGGAGGGAAAGGAAGGAAAAACTGTTTTTT. Amino acid sequence: CASSSRRERKEKLFF.

The V call is TRBV12-3 or TRBV12-4, the J call TRBJ2-5, with D maybe TRBD1 (5 bases). The CDR3 sequence is 12 residues long. V lost 8 bases to trimming and J lost 2 bases, with 9 bases between them. This chain's CDR3 is CASRTYQETQYF. CDR3 nucleotide sequence: TGTGCCAGCCGGACATATCAAGAGACCCAGTACTTC.

The genes are TRBV7-8 and TRBJ2-1, with D possibly TRBD2 on 6 matching bases. The CDR3 totals 15 residues. V lost 5 bases to trimming and J lost 0 bases, with 11 bases between them. The V gene's germline CDR1 is SGHVS and CDR2 FQNEAQ. Written as DNA, the CDR3 is TGTGCCAGCAGCCCGGGACTCAGCTCCTACAATGAGCAGTTCTTC. Translating gives CASSPGLSSYNEQFF.

This clone has more than one count but fewer than ten. The rearrangement joins TRBV3-1 (or the pseudogene TRBV3-2) to TRBJ2-2; D is ambiguous. Germline values: CDR1 LGHDT, CDR2 YNNKEL (reference sequence). There are 14 residues in the CDR3. Deletions cut 1 base from V and 3 bases from J, with 6 bases between. In nucleotides, the CDR3 is TGTGCCAGCAGCCAAGGACTCTACACCGGGGAGCTGTTTTTT. Translation: CASSQGLYTGELFF.

In this sample, this clone turned up a few times. The rearrangement joins TRBV13 to TRBJ2-7; weak D call: TRBD2 (7 bases). The CDR3 runs 16 residues. The germline CDR1 and CDR2 sequences are PRHDT and FYEKMQ (reference sequence). V lost 3 bases and J 5 bases, leaving 20 bases between the germline ends. For the CDR3, the DNA is TGTGCCAGCAGCTTTGGCGGGGGCACGAGCCGCGACGAGCAGTACTTC. It translates to CASSFGGGTSRDEQYF.

The rearrangement joins TRBV27 to TRBJ2-7; 11 positions agree with TRBD1. V was clipped by 5 bases and J by 3 bases; unmatched bases: 3. CDR1 and CDR2 (germline): MNHEY, SMNVEV (reference sequence). The CDR3 sequence is 14 residues long. The DNA for the CDR3 is TGTGCCAGCAGTCCCGGGACAGGGGGCTACGAGCAGTACTTC. Amino acids: CASSPGTGGYEQYF.

The rearrangement joins TRBV19 to TRBJ2-7, with 9 bases identical to TRBD1. The CDR3 length is 16 residues. Germline V gene sequence: CDR1 LNHDA, CDR2 SQIVND (reference sequence). The trim removed 6 bases at V and 1 base at J, leaving 10 bases unmatched. The CDR3 reads CASSGIPGQGSYEQYF. DNA for the CDR3: TGTGCCAGTAGCGGCATCCCGGGACAGGGATCCTACGAGCAGTACTTC.

This chain joins TRBV7-2 and TRBJ2-7; 9 positions agree with TRBD2. Germline CDR1 is SGHTA and CDR2 is FQGNSA. This CDR3 has 14 amino acids. J was trimmed by 2 bases and V by 5 bases; bases with no gene match: 4. This CDR3 reads CASSIRLAAYEQYF. DNA for the CDR3: TGTGCCAGCAGCATCCGACTAGCGGCCTACGAGCAGTACTTC.

The rearrangement links TRBV7-9 to TRBJ2-3; D is unresolved. The length of the CDR3 is 15 residues. V gave up 1 base and J gave up 4 bases, with 12 bases separating them. Germline V gene lookup returns CDR1 SEHNR and CDR2 FQNEAQ (reference sequence). This CDR3 reads CASSLGFTEADTQYF. CDR3 DNA sequence: TGTGCCAGCAGCTTAGGATTTACCGAGGCAGATACGCAGTATTTT.

This clone was picked up one time. The chain joins TRBV7-2 to TRBJ2-7; perhaps TRBD2 as D (5 bases). This CDR3 contains 14 residues. In germline, CDR1 is SGHTA, CDR2 FQGNSA. Trimming left V 5 bases short and J 3 bases short, with 14 bases between. Here the CDR3 reads CASSPGFGSYEQYF. The CDR3 DNA is TGTGCCAGCAGCCCTGGTTTTGGGAGCTACGAGCAGTACTTC.

The CDR3 DNA reads as TGTGCCAGCAGACAAGACAGGGGGAGGTATAGCAATCAGCCCCAGCATTTT. Translation: CASRQDRGRYSNQPQHF. The gene calls are TRBV9 and TRBJ1-5, with TRBD1 identical over 9 bases. Germline V gene data show CDR1 as SGDLS and CDR2 as YYNGEE. The V and J ends lost 5 bases and 0 bases, in that order; junction bases with no gene match: 9. The CDR3 has 17 residues. The whole variable domain, remainder taken from reference TRBV9 and TRBJ1-5, is DSGVTQTPKHLITATGQRVTLRCSPRSGDLSVYWYQQSLDQGLQFLIQYYNGEERAKGNILERFSAQQFPDLHSELNLSSLELGDSALYFCASRQDRGRYSNQPQHFGDGTRLSIL.

The chain uses TRBV4-1 and TRBJ2-1; 10 bases line up with TRBD2. Trimming took 1 base from V and 3 from J; bases not matched to a gene: 9. The CDR3 is 18 residues long. Germline CDR1 and CDR2: MGHRA and YSYEKL. The DNA of the CDR3 is TGCGCCAGCAGCCAAGCCGAAGTCGGGACTAGCGTCTACAATGAGCAGTTCTTC. As protein: CASSQAEVGTSVYNEQFF.

The chain combines TRBV7-8 with TRBJ2-7; D not resolved. The V end was cut by 6 bases, the J end by 6 bases, with 9 bases between. CDR3 length: 11 amino acids. CDR1 is SGHVS, CDR2 FQNEAQ, per germline. This CDR3 is CASSLRGEQYF. DNA for the CDR3: TGTGCCAGCAGTCTACGAGGCGAGCAGTACTTC.

The genes are TRBV5-1 and TRBJ2-6, with D unresolved. V was clipped by 2 bases and J by 0 bases, with 12 bases between them. This CDR3 comprises 17 residues. Germline V lookup: CDR1 SGHRS, CDR2 YFSETQ. The DNA of the CDR3 is TGCGCCAGCAGCTTACGACCAGACACCTCTGGGGCCAACGTCCTGACTTTC. Amino acids: CASSLRPDTSGANVLTF.

The V call is TRBV19, the J call TRBJ2-1; 13 positions match TRBD2. The CDR3 covers 15 residues. J lost 7 bases, V lost 7 bases, and 7 bases had no gene match. Germline assignment: CDR1 LNHDA and CDR2 SQIVND (reference sequence). Here the CDR3 reads CASTGLAGAMNEQFF. The CDR3 region has the DNA TGTGCCAGTACCGGACTAGCGGGAGCTATGAATGAGCAGTTCTTC.

The chain joins TRBV5-1 to TRBJ1-6; 7 bases align to TRBD1. The germline V gene encodes CDR1 SGHRS and CDR2 YFSETQ. This CDR3 has 14 residues. V lost 7 bases, J lost 6 bases, and 7 bases stayed unmatched. In nucleotides, the CDR3 is TGCGCCAGCTCATCGGGGACAGCTAATTCACCCCTCCACTTT. Protein: CASSSGTANSPLHF.

The rearrangement uses TRBV12-3 or TRBV12-4 and TRBJ2-1, with D possibly being TRBD1 (6 bases). The CDR3 spans 13 residues. Trimming removed 2 bases from V and 9 bases from J, with 11 bases in between. For the CDR3, the DNA is TGTGCCAGCAGTTTAAACAGCAGGGGTGAGCAGTTCTTC. It specifies CASSLNSRGEQFF.